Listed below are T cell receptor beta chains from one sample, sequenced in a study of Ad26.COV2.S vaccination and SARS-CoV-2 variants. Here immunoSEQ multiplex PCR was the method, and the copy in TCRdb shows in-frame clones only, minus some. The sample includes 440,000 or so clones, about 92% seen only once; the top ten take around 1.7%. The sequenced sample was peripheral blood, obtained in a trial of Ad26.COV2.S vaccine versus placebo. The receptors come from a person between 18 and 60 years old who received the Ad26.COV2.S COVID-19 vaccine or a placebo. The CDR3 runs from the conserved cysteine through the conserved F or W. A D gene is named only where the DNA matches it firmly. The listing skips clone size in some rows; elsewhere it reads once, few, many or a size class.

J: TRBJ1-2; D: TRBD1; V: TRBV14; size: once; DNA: TGTGCCAGCAGCACCGGGACAGGGCGGTATGGCTACACCTTC; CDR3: CASSTGTGRYGYTF
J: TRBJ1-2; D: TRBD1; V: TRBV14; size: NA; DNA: TGTGCCAGCAGCCTACGGACAGGGGGCTACACTAACTATGGCTACACCTTC; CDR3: CASSLRTGGYTNYGYTF
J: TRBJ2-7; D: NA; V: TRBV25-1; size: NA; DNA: TGTGCCAGCGCCACGACCAGAGGGGAGCAGTACTTC; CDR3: CASATTRGEQYF
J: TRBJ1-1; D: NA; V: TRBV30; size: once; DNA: TGTGCCTGGAATTCCTTCACAGGGCGAAACACTGAAGCTTTCTTT; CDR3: CAWNSFTGRNTEAFF
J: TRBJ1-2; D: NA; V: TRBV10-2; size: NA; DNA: TGCGCCAGCAGCCCGGGTAGTGGGTATGGCTACACCTTC; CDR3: CASSPGSGYGYTF
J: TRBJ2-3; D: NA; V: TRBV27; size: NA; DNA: TGTGCCAGCAACCCAAGTGTCGGGGGAGATACGCAGTATTTT; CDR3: CASNPSVGGDTQYF
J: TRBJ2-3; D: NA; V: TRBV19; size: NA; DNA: TGTGCCAGTAGTATAGATAGGGGGACGAGCACAGATACGCAGTATTTT; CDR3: CASSIDRGTSTDTQYF
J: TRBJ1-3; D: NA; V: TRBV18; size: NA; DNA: TGTGCCAGCTCATCCGACATCTCTGGAAACACCATATATTTT; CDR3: CASSSDISGNTIYF
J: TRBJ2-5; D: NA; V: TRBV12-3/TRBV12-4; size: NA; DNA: TGTGCCAGCAGTTCCCGAGAGGCCCAGTACTTC; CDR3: CASSSREAQYF
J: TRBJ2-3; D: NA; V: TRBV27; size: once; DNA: TGTGCCAGCAGTTCCACTTACACAGATACGCAGTATTTT; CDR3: CASSSTYTDTQYF
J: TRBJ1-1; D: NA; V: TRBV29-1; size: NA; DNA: TGCAGCGTCACGGACTACTTGCACACTGAAGCTTTCTTT; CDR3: CSVTDYLHTEAFF
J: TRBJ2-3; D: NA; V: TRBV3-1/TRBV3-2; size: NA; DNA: TGTGCCAGCGGCCATACAGGTCTGTATAGCACAGATACGCAGTATTTT; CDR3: CASGHTGLYSTDTQYF
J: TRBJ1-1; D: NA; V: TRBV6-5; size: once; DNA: TGTGCCAGCAGTTACACTGACAGGAACACTGAAGCTTTCTTT; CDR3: CASSYTDRNTEAFF
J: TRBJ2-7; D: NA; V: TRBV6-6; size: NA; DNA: TGTGCCAGCAGTTATGGGATATACGAGCAGTACTTC; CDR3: CASSYGIYEQYF
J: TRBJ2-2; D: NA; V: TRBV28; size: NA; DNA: TGTGCCAGCAGTTTATCTTGGGGTACCGGGGAGCTGTTTTTT; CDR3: CASSLSWGTGELFF
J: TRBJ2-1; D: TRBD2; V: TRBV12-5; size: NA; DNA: TGTGCTAGTGGTCCTAGCGGGGGATACAATGAGCAGTTCTTC; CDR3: CASGPSGGYNEQFF
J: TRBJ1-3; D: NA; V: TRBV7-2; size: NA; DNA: TGTGCCAGCAGCCTCAGACCTCAGGGCGGATACTCTGGAAACACCATATATTTT; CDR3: CASSLRPQGGYSGNTIYF
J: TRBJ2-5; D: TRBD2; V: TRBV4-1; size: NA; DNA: TGCGCCAGCAGCCGGGGGACTAGCGGGGGTGGGGAGACCCAGTACTTC; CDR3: CASSRGTSGGGETQYF
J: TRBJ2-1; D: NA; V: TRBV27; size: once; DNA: TGTGCCAGCAGTTTAAGCTGGGGGACCTACAATGAGCAGTTCTTC; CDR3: CASSLSWGTYNEQFF
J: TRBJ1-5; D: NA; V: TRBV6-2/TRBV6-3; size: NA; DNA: TGTGCCAGCAGTTCAGAAGACATCACCATATTTAATCAGCCCCAGCATTTT; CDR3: CASSSEDITIFNQPQHF
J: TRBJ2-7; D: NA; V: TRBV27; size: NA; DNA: TGTGCCAGCAGTTTAAGAGGGGTTTACTACGAGCAGTACTTC; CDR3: CASSLRGVYYEQYF
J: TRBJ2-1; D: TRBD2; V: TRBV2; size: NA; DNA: TGTGCCAGCAGGGGTAGCGGGGAGTACAATGAGCAGTTCTTC; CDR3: CASRGSGEYNEQFF
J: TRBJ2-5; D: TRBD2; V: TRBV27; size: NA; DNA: TGTGCCAGCAGTTTACCCCCTCAGGCGGGGGTGAGAGAGACCCAGTACTTC; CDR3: CASSLPPQAGVRETQYF
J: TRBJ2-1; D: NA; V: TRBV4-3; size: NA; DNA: TGCGCCAGCAGCCAACTGACTAGCTCCTACAATGAGCAGTTCTTC; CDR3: CASSQLTSSYNEQFF
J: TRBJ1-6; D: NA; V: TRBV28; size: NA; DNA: TGTGCCAGCAGTTTCAAAAGCGGGGGCACAAGCTCCTATAATTCACCCCTCCACTTT; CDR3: CASSFKSGGTSSYNSPLHF
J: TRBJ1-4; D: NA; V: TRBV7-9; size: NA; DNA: TGTGCCAGCAGCGAAGTACGCCAGCCAACTAATGAAAAACTGTTTTTT; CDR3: CASSEVRQPTNEKLFF
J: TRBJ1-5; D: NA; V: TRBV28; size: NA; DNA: TGTGCCAGCAGTTTCGGGTACCGCAATCAGCCCCAGCATTTT; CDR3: CASSFGYRNQPQHF
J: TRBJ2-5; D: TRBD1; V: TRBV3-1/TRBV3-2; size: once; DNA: TGTGCCAGCAGCCAAGCTCCGGACAGGGCAGGTTGGGAGACCCAGTACTTC; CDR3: CASSQAPDRAGWETQYF
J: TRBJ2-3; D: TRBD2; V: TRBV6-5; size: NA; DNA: TGTGCCAGCAGTTACTCAGCGGGGGGCACAGATACGCAGTATTTT; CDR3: CASSYSAGGTDTQYF
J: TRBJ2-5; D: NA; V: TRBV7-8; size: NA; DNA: TGTGCCAGCAGCTTATATCCCCAAGAGACCCAGTACTTC; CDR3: CASSLYPQETQYF
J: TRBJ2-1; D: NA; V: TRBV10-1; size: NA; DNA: TGCGCCAGCAGTGAGTCGACTAGGGAGCAGTTCTTC; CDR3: CASSESTREQFF
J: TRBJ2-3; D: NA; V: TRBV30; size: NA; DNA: TGTGCCTGGGTGGAAAACACAGATACGCAGTATTTT; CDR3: CAWVENTDTQYF
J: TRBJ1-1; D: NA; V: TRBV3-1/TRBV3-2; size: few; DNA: TGTGCCAGCAGCGTACCCGGGGCTGAAGCTTTCTTT; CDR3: CASSVPGAEAFF
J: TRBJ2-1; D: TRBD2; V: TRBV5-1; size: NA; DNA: TGCGCCAGCAGCATAATGGGACTAGCGATATACAATGAGCAGTTCTTC; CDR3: CASSIMGLAIYNEQFF
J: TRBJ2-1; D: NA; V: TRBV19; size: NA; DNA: TGTGCCAGTAGCACCGGCCCCTCCTACAATGAGCAGTTCTTC; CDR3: CASSTGPSYNEQFF
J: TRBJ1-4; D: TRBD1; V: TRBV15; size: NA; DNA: TGTGCCACCAGCATGGACAGGTTAGGGAATGAAAAACTGTTTTTT; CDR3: CATSMDRLGNEKLFF
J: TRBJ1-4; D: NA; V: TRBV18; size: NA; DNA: TGTGCCAGCTCACCACCTAGCCTCAGTAATGAAAAACTGTTTTTT; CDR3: CASSPPSLSNEKLFF
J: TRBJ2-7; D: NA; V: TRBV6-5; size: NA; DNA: TGTGCCAGCAGTTACTCGGCTAGTTTCGAGCAGTACTTC; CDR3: CASSYSASFEQYF
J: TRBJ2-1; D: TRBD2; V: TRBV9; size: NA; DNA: TGTGCCAGCAGCTCCAATAGCGGGGGGGCCTACAATGAGCAGTTCTTC; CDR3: CASSSNSGGAYNEQFF
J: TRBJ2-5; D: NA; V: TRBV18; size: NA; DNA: TGTGCCAGCCAAGTGGGGGAGACCCAGTACTTC; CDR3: CASQVGETQYF
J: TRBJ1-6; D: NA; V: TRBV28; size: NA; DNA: TGTGCCAGCAGTTTCCATATACTATCACCCCTCCACTTT; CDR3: CASSFHILSPLHF
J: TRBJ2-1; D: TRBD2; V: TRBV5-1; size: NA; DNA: TGCGCCAGCAGCCCCGGGTTGAGCGGGGGGGCCGTTGATGAGCAGTTCTTC; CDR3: CASSPGLSGGAVDEQFF
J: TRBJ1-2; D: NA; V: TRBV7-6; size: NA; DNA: TGTGCCAGCAGCCCCAGGACAGACCTCCTCAACTATGGCTACACCTTC; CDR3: CASSPRTDLLNYGYTF
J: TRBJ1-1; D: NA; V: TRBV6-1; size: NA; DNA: TGTGCCAGCAGTGAATTTGTGAGGGACACTGAAGCTTTCTTT; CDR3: CASSEFVRDTEAFF
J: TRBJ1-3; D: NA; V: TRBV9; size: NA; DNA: TGTGCCAGCAGCGTAGACTCACATACTGGAAACACCATATATTTT; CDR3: CASSVDSHTGNTIYF
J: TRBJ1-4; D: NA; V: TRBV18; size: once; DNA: TGTGCCAGCTCACCACGGTGGGGGATCCCAACTAATGAAAAACTGTTTTTT; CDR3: CASSPRWGIPTNEKLFF
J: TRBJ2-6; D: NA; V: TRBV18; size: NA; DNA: TGTGCCAGCTCACCATTGGACAGCTCTGGGGCCAACGTCCTGACTTTC; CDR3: CASSPLDSSGANVLTF
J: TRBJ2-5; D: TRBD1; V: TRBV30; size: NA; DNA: TGTGCCTGGAGTAAGACAGGGTCGGTGGAGACCCAGTACTTC; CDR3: CAWSKTGSVETQYF
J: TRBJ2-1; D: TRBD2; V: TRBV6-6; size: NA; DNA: TGTGCCAGCAGAACAGCGGGGGGCGCCTACAATGAGCAGTTCTTC; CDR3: CASRTAGGAYNEQFF
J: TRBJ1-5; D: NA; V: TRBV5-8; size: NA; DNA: TGTGCCAGCAGTCAGGGGCAGGTTAGCAATCAGCCCCAGCATTTT; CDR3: CASSQGQVSNQPQHF
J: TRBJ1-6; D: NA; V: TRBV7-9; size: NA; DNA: TGTGCCAGCAGCCGACCACAGGGTTATAATTCACCCCTCCACTTT; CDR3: CASSRPQGYNSPLHF
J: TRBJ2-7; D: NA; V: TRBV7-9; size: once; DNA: TGTGCCAGTGGCCCCAGGCAGAGCTACGAGCAGTACTTC; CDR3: CASGPRQSYEQYF
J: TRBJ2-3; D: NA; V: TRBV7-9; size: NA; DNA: TGTGCCAGCAGCTCAACGACAGCAGGGTTAGACGCAGATACGCAGTATTTT; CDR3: CASSSTTAGLDADTQYF